Below are 8 T cell receptor beta chains sequenced from a single sample in a study of Ad26.COV2.S vaccination and SARS-CoV-2 variants (dated by TCRdb to about 2021). The library came from the immunoSEQ multiplex PCR assay. TCRdb re-hosts the immuneACCESS table, in-frame sequences only. Its copies lack some clones; in the studies checked, an unresolved V gene accounts for under half of them, and the cause for the rest is not known. The sample table shows hundreds of thousands of clones, and roughly 90% are seen once. Jointly, the top ten make up around 1.4% of the sample. The treatment or condition label of this sample denotes: roughly 20 received Ad26.COV2.S at low or high dose, single or two shots; 5 received placebo; per-sample allocation not given. Repertoires of vaccine and placebo recipients were sequenced from samples collected on day 63 after the first injection. The sequencing used peripheral blood, collected in a trial of Ad26.COV2.S vaccine versus placebo. The origin of the receptors is a person aged 18-60 years who received the Ad26.COV2.S COVID-19 vaccine or a placebo.

The CDR3 coding sequence is TGTGCCAGCAGCGTAGCTGAGTTCACAGATACGCAGTATTTT. Translation gives CASSVAEFTDTQYF. The V call is TRBV9, the J call TRBJ2-3; unclear D gene. The ends were cut back, 0 bases at V and 2 bases at J, with 7 bases in the middle. The CDR3 runs 14 residues. The germline gives CDR1 SGDLS, CDR2 YYNGEE. Full variable domain (missing parts from reference TRBV9 and TRBJ2-3): DSGVTQTPKHLITATGQRVTLRCSPRSGDLSVYWYQQSLDQGLQFLIQYYNGEERAKGNILERFSAQQFPDLHSELNLSSLELGDSALYFCASSVAEFTDTQYFGPGTRLTVL.

The rearrangement links TRBV2 to TRBJ2-2; D is undetermined. The CDR3 runs 14 residues. Germline V gene data show CDR1 as SNHLY and CDR2 as FYNNEI. Trimming removed 3 bases from V and 6 bases from J, with 11 bases in between. The CDR3 DNA sequence: TGTGCCAGCAGTGAGCAAATGGGCTCCGGGGAGCTGTTTTTT. Protein: CASSEQMGSGELFF.

The chain is built from TRBV9 and TRBJ2-7; possible D gene TRBD1, 6 bases. The CDR3 covers 14 residues. CDR1 and CDR2 (germline): SGDLS, YYNGEE. V was trimmed by 0 bases and J by 5 bases, leaving 12 bases between them. The CDR3 sequence is CASSVVGAGNEQYF. The CDR3 coding sequence is TGTGCCAGCAGCGTAGTGGGGGCTGGAAACGAGCAGTACTTC.

The chain recombines TRBV6-5 with TRBJ1-1, with D unclear. In germline, CDR1 is MNHEY, CDR2 SVGAGI. V shed 6 bases and J shed 8 bases, with 19 bases lying between them. The CDR3 is made up of 14 amino acids. The CDR3 DNA is TGTGCCAGCAGCACCGCTGCCCCCCGGTCGGAAGCTTTCTTT. Translation gives CASSTAAPRSEAFF.

This clone was seen just once. The V call is TRBV5-8, the J call TRBJ2-5, with D tentatively TRBD2 (6 bases). The germline V and J ends were trimmed by 4 bases and 5 bases, with 12 bases remaining between them. The CDR3 is 13 residues long. Germline assignment: CDR1 SGHTS and CDR2 YDEGEE. The CDR3 bases are TGTGCCAGCAGCCCCCTTGGGGGGGAGACCCAGTACTTC. Translation: CASSPLGGETQYF. Complete variable domain (other parts from reference TRBV5-8 and TRBJ2-5): EAGVTQSPTHLIKTRGQQATLRCSPISGHTSVYWYQQALGLGLQFLLWYDEGEERNRGNFPPRFSGRQFPNYSSELNVNALELEDSALYLCASSPLGGETQYFGPGTRLLVL.

J is TRBJ1-1 and V is TRBV5-1, with 9 positions matching TRBD1. V trimming: 4 bases; J trimming: 3 bases; junction bases outside the gene matches: 1. Germline V lookup: CDR1 SGHRS, CDR2 YFSETQ. This CDR3 has 13 residues. The chain's CDR3 is CASSRTGDTEAFF. CDR3 DNA sequence: TGCGCCAGCAGCCGGACAGGGGACACTGAAGCTTTCTTT.

This clone occurred once. The chain couples TRBV10-1 to TRBJ2-2, with 7 bases fitting TRBD2. The junction had 8 bases not matched to a gene; V was cut back by 5 bases and J by 5 bases. The V gene's germline CDR1 is WNHNN and CDR2 SYGVQD (reference sequence). The CDR3 length is 15 residues. CDR3 in amino acids: CASSTSGIGTGELFF. The CDR3, as DNA: TGCGCCAGCAGTACAAGCGGGATTGGGACCGGGGAGCTGTTTTTT.

The genes are TRBV7-8 and TRBJ2-5; possible D gene TRBD2, 6 bases. V was pared by 5 bases and J by 6 bases, with 16 bases between. Germline lookup yields CDR1 SGHVS and CDR2 FQNEAQ. This CDR3 comprises 14 residues. The CDR3 bases are TGTGCCAGCAGCATCCCTGTGGGGGGACAGACCCAGTACTTC. Amino acid sequence: CASSIPVGGQTQYF.